This TCR beta chain emerged from a study of cytomegalovirus exposure and HLA in healthy donors. All the people who gave samples were healthy bone marrow donors. PCR amplification relied on 60 Vbeta primers (plus 13 Jbeta primers). Some clones are missing from TCRdb's copy, which holds only in-frame ones; the method was immunoSEQ multiplex PCR. The table includes approximately 82,000 clones, roughly a tenth detected once. Germline CDR1 and CDR2: MNHEY and SVGAGI. The CDR3 consists of 15 residues. Trimming took off 6 bases at V and 3 bases at J, with 14 bases between the two ends. The sample holds a few counts of this clone.

V gene TRBV6-5 combines with J gene TRBJ1-4; D may be TRBD1 (5 bases). The material sequenced was PBMCs. The TCR was taken from a man in his sixties in good health and CMV-seropositive. The CDR3 DNA reads as TGTGCCAGCAGAACCACAGGCGGGGCTAATGAAAAACTGTTTTTT. Translating it yields CASRTTGGANEKLFF.